The 10 T cell receptor beta chains presented below share a single source sample, sequenced in a study of T cell clusters in autoimmune cytopenias. Each sample's input was about 250 ng genomic DNA, some 40,000 genome equivalents. TRB rearrangements were amplified by touch-down multiplex PCR with mixed TRB-A/B primers. TCRdb reprocessed the multiplex PCR reads; each CDR3 protein has one entry and no DNA is given. Across 6,500 to 7,000 distinct CDR3 sequences, the top ten clones capture about 32% of the sample. The sample was also linked to a second study, of T cell repertoires in aging, cancer and after chemotherapy.

Sequencing was done on a sample of peripheral blood. These receptors were obtained from a human donor in good health.

This chain uses TRBV12-3 or TRBV12-4 with TRBJ2-5. The CDR3 runs to 14 residues. The chain's CDR3 is CASTDIGKKETQYF.

This clonotype is called medium-sized (0.01 to 0.1%) based on its frequency. This chain joins TRBV19 and TRBJ2-3; without DNA, the TCRdb call of TRBD2 cannot be checked. This CDR3 has 14 residues. In germline, CDR1 is LNHDA, CDR2 SQIVND (reference sequence). The CDR3 spells CASRLAGGTDTQYF.

CDR3 amino acids: CASRLGANTPGKKQFF. The chain combines TRBV19 with TRBJ2-1; as DNA is missing, the TRBD1 call by TCRdb cannot be tested. The germline gives CDR1 LNHDA, CDR2 SQIVND (reference sequence). The CDR3 loop spans 16 amino acids.

This sequence joins TRBV30 and TRBJ2-3. Looked up from germline, CDR1 is GTSNPN and CDR2 is SVGIG (reference sequence). This CDR3 region has 11 residues. The CDR3 loop reads CALSSTDTQYF.

The V and J genes are TRBV18 and TRBJ2-5. The germline V gene encodes CDR1 KGHSH and CDR2 LQKENI. This CDR3 has 11 amino acids. The CDR3 spells CASSLQETQYF.

Considering frequency, this clonotype is medium-sized. V gene TRBV19 combines with J gene TRBJ2-2. The CDR3 runs to 13 residues. Germline-derived CDR1 and CDR2 are LNHDA and SQIVND (reference sequence). CDR3 protein: CASSPTNTGELFF.

The V gene is TRBV27, the J gene TRBJ2-1; the D gene TCRdb calls, TRBD2, cannot be checked with no DNA. The CDR3 has 16 amino acids. Germline loops: CDR1 MNHEY, CDR2 SMNVEV (reference sequence). The chain's CDR3 is CASSLSGLAGVNEQFF.

Considering frequency, this clonotype is medium-sized. The chain combines TRBV30 with TRBJ2-3; TCRdb's D call, TRBD2, is unchecked because there is no DNA. The V gene's germline CDR1 is GTSNPN and CDR2 SVGIG (reference sequence). This CDR3 contains 16 residues. CDR3 in amino acids: CAWSLSGGGSTDTQYF. The full variable domain, its missing parts supplied by reference TRBV30 and TRBJ2-3, is SQTIHQWPATLVQPVGSPLSLECTVEGTSNPNLYWYRQAAGRGLQLLFYSVGIGQISSEVPQNLSASRPQDRQFILSSKKLLLSDSGFYLCAWSLSGGGSTDTQYFGPGTRLTVL.

This sequence joins TRBV12-3 or TRBV12-4 and TRBJ2-4; lacking DNA, the TRBD1 call made by TCRdb goes unchecked. The CDR3 is made up of 15 amino acids. The CDR3 reads CASSPNRGPGIGQYF.

V gene TRBV6-5 combines with J gene TRBJ2-1; TCRdb's D call of TRBD2 is untestable without DNA. Per the germline V gene, CDR1 is MNHEY and CDR2 is SVGAGI. The CDR3 is made up of 17 amino acids. Here the CDR3 reads CASSYDGHGSRRSEQFF.